Shown below are 21 T cell receptor beta chains from a single sample sequenced in a study of T cell responses to AZD1222 COVID-19 vaccine. Only in-frame clones appear in the TCRdb table, and some are missing; sequencing was by immunoSEQ multiplex PCR. The sample includes approximately 150,000 clones, around 88% of them seen just once. This specimen consisted of peripheral blood, obtained 28 days after the second AZD1222 dose. All receptors come from an adult who received the AZD1222 COVID-19 vaccine.

The chain is built from TRBV29-1 and TRBJ1-1; D call uncertain. The CDR3 has 10 residues. Looked up from germline, CDR1 is SQVTM and CDR2 is ANQGSEA. V was clipped by 4 bases and J by 4 bases, with 4 bases between them. The CDR3 here is CSVVITEAFF. In nucleotides, the CDR3 is TGCAGCGTTGTTATCACTGAAGCTTTCTTT.

The chain combines TRBV2 with TRBJ1-5; perhaps TRBD1 as D (5 bases). The V and J ends lost 3 bases and 3 bases respectively, with 12 bases between them. The CDR3 is made up of 15 amino acids. CDR1 and CDR2 from the germline V gene are SNHLY and FYNNEI. CDR3 protein: CASSDSRANNQPQHF. The DNA of the CDR3 is TGTGCCAGCAGTGATTCCAGGGCGAACAATCAGCCCCAGCATTTT.

The chain employs TRBV6-5 and TRBJ2-7, with TRBD1 matching 10 bases. The length of the CDR3 is 15 residues. Trimming cost V 4 bases and J 2 bases; bases outside gene matches: 5. Germline CDR1 MNHEY, CDR2 SVGAGI. In nucleotides, the CDR3 is TGTGCCAGCAGTTCTCCGGGACAGGGGACCTACGAGCAGTACTTC. This encodes CASSSPGQGTYEQYF.

V usage is TRBV5-1 and J usage is TRBJ1-3; maybe TRBD1 (5 bases). Trimming left V 4 bases short and J 1 base short, with 15 bases between. Germline V gene lookup returns CDR1 SGHRS and CDR2 YFSETQ. This CDR3 is 16 amino acids long. The CDR3 DNA is TGCGCCAGCAGCCCCTCCGGGCGGGGGTCTGGAAACACCATATATTTT. This sequence encodes CASSPSGRGSGNTIYF.

The CDR3 here is CASSHGQGSYEQYF. The CDR3 DNA reads TGTGCCAGCAGCCACGGACAGGGGTCCTACGAGCAGTACTTC. The chain employs TRBV3-1 (or the pseudogene TRBV3-2) and TRBJ2-7; 9 bases line up with TRBD1. Germline assignment: CDR1 LGHDT and CDR2 YNNKEL (reference sequence). The CDR3 is 14 amino acids. The trim removed 3 bases at V and 1 base at J, leaving 1 base unmatched.

In its sample, this clone was seen once. The gene calls are TRBV9 and TRBJ2-3; D is perhaps TRBD2 (6 bases). This CDR3 comprises 15 residues. Germline loops: CDR1 SGDLS, CDR2 YYNGEE. V lost 3 bases and J lost 0, with 11 bases in between. The CDR3 nucleotides read TGTGCCAGCAGCGGCCGGGACTGGAGCACAGATACGCAGTATTTT. It translates to CASSGRDWSTDTQYF.

The J gene is TRBJ2-1, the V gene TRBV6-2 or TRBV6-3; D is uncertain. CDR1 and CDR2 (germline): MNHEY, SVGEGT. This CDR3 spans 14 amino acids. Trimming pared 6 bases from V and 6 bases from J, leaving 15 bases between. CDR3 residues: CASSHFVPINEQFF. CDR3 coding DNA: TGTGCCAGCAGCCACTTTGTCCCCATCAATGAGCAGTTCTTC.

The V gene is TRBV19, the J gene TRBJ1-1, with D maybe TRBD1 (5 bases). Germline lookup yields CDR1 LNHDA and CDR2 SQIVND (reference sequence). V shed 5 bases and J shed 4 bases, with 14 bases lying between them. The CDR3 sequence is 14 residues long. The CDR3 sequence: CASSLLWGGTEAFF. CDR3 sequence (DNA): TGTGCCAGTAGTCTTCTTTGGGGGGGCACTGAAGCTTTCTTT.

V and J are TRBV4-2 and TRBJ2-1; no clear D gene. The CDR3 is 15 amino acids. V lost 0 bases and J lost 8, with 14 bases in between. CDR1 and CDR2 from the germline V gene are LGHNA and YNFKEQ. The CDR3 DNA reads TGTGCCAGCAGCCAAGATAACGGAATGGTGGATGAGCAGTTCTTC. This sequence encodes CASSQDNGMVDEQFF.

The rearrangement links TRBV18 to TRBJ1-3; D unresolved. Germline CDR1 and CDR2: KGHSH and LQKENI. The CDR3 is made up of 14 amino acids. Trimming cost V 2 bases and J 4 bases, with 9 bases left between them. The CDR3 bases are TGTGCCAGCTCACCAGGCAACGTGGGAAACACCATATATTTT. This sequence encodes CASSPGNVGNTIYF.

The chain combines TRBV7-9 with TRBJ2-3; the D gene is possibly TRBD2 (7 bases). CDR3 length equals 17 residues. With 5 bases removed from V and 2 bases from J, the gap between germline ends came to 20 bases. CDR1 and CDR2 (germline): SEHNR, FQNEAQ (reference sequence). CDR3 nucleotides: TGTGCCAGCAGCCACGAGCGGGTTCGGGGGGCCACAGATACGCAGTATTTT. Translated, it gives CASSHERVRGATDTQYF. Full variable domain (missing parts from reference TRBV7-9 and TRBJ2-3): DTGVSQNPRHKITKRGQNVTFRCDPISEHNRLYWYRQTLGQGPEFLTYFQNEAQLEKSRLLSDRFSAERPKGSFSTLEIQRTEQGDSAMYLCASSHERVRGATDTQYFGPGTRLTVL.

This clone has a single count. This chain connects TRBV4-2 to TRBJ2-3, with D perhaps TRBD1 (5 bases). V shed 3 bases and J shed 4 bases, with 11 bases lying between them. The CDR3 consists of 14 residues. Germline-derived CDR1 and CDR2 are LGHNA and YNFKEQ. CDR3 sequence: CASSQVQGSDTQYF. The CDR3 region has the DNA TGTGCCAGCAGCCAGGTTCAGGGTTCAGATACGCAGTATTTT.

The chain combines TRBV10-3 with TRBJ1-6, with 9 bases fitting TRBD1. The CDR3 contains 15 residues. The germline gives CDR1 ENHRY, CDR2 SYGVKD. The V and J ends lost 10 bases and 8 bases, in that order; junction bases with no gene match: 12. The CDR3 loop is CATAGTGSGDSPLHF. Here the CDR3 DNA reads TGTGCCACCGCAGGGACAGGGAGCGGGGATTCACCCCTCCACTTT.

Details on this clone: An end of the junction does not agree with germline; a read error may underlie this. The V call is TRBV19, the J call TRBJ1-1; no firm D call. Germline CDR1 reads LNHDA; CDR2 reads SQIVND (reference sequence). The CDR3 spans 16 residues. In nucleotides, the CDR3 is TGTGCCAGTAGTTTAGACGGACCCCCTCGGGTTACTGAAGCTTTCTTT. It encodes CASSLDGPPRVTEAFF.

V and J are TRBV5-1 and TRBJ2-1; TRBD2 aligns across 12 bases. Germline V lookup: CDR1 SGHRS, CDR2 YFSETQ. Germline trimming cut 5 bases from V and 12 bases from J; bases unmatched to any gene: 12. This CDR3 has 15 amino acids. The CDR3 sequence is CASSSHLAGGLGQFF. The CDR3 nucleotides are TGCGCCAGCAGTTCCCATCTAGCGGGGGGGCTGGGGCAGTTCTTC.

The chain carries TRBV5-1 and TRBJ1-2; 8 bases align to TRBD1. Per the germline V gene, CDR1 is SGHRS and CDR2 is YFSETQ. V dropped 4 bases and J dropped 0; count of bases not matched to a gene: 14. The CDR3 is made up of 18 amino acids. The CDR3 reads CASSPSRDRPKSNYGYTF. The CDR3 bases are TGCGCCAGCAGCCCATCTCGGGACAGGCCCAAGTCTAACTATGGCTACACCTTC.

The J gene is TRBJ1-1, the V gene TRBV2; D not resolved. Deletions cut 10 bases from V and 0 bases from J, with 12 bases between. The CDR3 consists of 13 residues. Germline V gene sequence: CDR1 SNHLY, CDR2 FYNNEI. The CDR3 loop is CATAGNLNTEAFF. CDR3 DNA sequence: TGTGCCACCGCCGGGAACCTGAACACTGAAGCTTTCTTT.

This sequence joins TRBV12-5 and TRBJ1-1; the D is unclear. Trimming took 5 bases from V and 0 from J, leaving 7 bases between them. Germline assignment: CDR1 LGHNT and CDR2 FRNRAP. The CDR3 sequence is 13 residues long. CDR3 nucleotides: TGTGCTAGTGGTCGGCGGTTGAACACTGAAGCTTTCTTT. This translates into CASGRRLNTEAFF. Together with reference TRBV12-5 and TRBJ1-1, the CDR3 gives the full variable domain: DARVTQTPRHKVTEMGQEVTMRCQPILGHNTVFWYRQTMMQGLELLAYFRNRAPLDDSGMPKDRFSAEMPDATLATLKIQPSEPRDSAVYFCASGRRLNTEAFFGQGTRLTVV.

V and J are TRBV4-2 and TRBJ2-3; TRBD1 matches at 8 bases. V dropped 8 bases and J dropped 4; count of bases not matched to a gene: 11. The germline V gene encodes CDR1 LGHNA and CDR2 YNFKEQ. The CDR3 runs 15 residues. CDR3 nucleotide sequence: TGTGCCAGCGGCCCTGAGGCAGGGGGCGCAGATACGCAGTATTTT. It encodes CASGPEAGGADTQYF.

The chain is built from TRBV25-1 and TRBJ1-5; D gene unclear. Germline lookup yields CDR1 MGHDK and CDR2 SYGVNS. Trimming stripped 8 bases from V and 4 bases from J, with 12 bases between. This CDR3 is built from 13 residues. CDR3 residues: CASRSGKNQPQHF. As DNA, the CDR3 is TGTGCCAGCCGATCCGGGAAAAATCAGCCCCAGCATTTT.

A single count supports this clone. The chain carries TRBV5-1 and TRBJ1-3; 9 nucleotides line up with TRBD1. Losses at the gene ends were 5 bases for V and 4 bases for J; bases not matched to a gene: 4. The germline CDR1 and CDR2 sequences are SGHRS and YFSETQ. The CDR3 has 14 residues. The CDR3, as DNA: TGCGCCAGCAGGCGGACAGGGGACGGAAACACCATATATTTT. Its translation is CASRRTGDGNTIYF.